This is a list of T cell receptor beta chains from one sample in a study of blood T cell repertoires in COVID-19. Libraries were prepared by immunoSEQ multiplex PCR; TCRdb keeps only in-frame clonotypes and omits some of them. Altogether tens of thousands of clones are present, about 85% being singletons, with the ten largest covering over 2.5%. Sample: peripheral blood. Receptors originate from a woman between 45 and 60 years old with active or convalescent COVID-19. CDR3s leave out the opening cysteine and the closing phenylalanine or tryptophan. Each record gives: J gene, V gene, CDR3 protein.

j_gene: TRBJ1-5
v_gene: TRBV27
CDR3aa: ASRDRGPRSNQPQH

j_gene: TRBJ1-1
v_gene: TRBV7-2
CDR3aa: ASSLPTLEGTRTEAF

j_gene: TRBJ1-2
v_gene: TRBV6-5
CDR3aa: ASSPGERQVRGYT

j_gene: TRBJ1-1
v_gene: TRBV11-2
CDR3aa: ASSPRTVL

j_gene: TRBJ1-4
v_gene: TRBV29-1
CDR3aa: SVRQLTNEKLF

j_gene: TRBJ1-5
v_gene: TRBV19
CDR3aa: ASSGASSGDQPQH

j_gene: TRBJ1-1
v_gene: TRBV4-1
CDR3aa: ASSQESTGVGAEAF

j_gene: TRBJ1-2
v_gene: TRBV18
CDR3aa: ASSPGQDYGYT

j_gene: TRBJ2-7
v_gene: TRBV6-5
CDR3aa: ASTSLQAYEQY

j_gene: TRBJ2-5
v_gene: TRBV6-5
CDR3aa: ASGLAGGTQY

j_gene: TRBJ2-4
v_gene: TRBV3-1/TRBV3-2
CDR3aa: ASSHITAGVAKNIQY

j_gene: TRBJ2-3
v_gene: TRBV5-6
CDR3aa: ASTDTLGQGHTDTQY

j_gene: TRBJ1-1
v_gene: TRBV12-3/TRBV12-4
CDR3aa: ASTDRVGEAF

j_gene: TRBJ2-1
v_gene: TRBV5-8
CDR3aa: ASRGQSTGSYNEQF

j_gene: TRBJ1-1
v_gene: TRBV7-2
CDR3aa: ASSVLLWGVVAEAF

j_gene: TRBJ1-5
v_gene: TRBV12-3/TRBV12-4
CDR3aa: ASRDRENQPQH